The clone carrying this T cell receptor (beta chain) was recorded once. The data belong to a study of blood T cell repertoires in COVID-19. Across the study: Sites across the United States, Italy and Spain contributed samples from acute and convalescent COVID-19. PBMCs, B-cell-depleted T cells, or T cells were the source of the cDNA or gDNA that made up the material.

Authors' methods: Estimated nucleated cell counts came from reference gene primer amplification. Sequenced by immunoSEQ multiplex PCR; TCRdb stores in-frame clones only, minus some. V and J calls and clone size follow that table, whereas D and trimming were derived from the DNA. The sample records about 160,000 clones, roughly 80% being singletons. This receptor was taken from a man between 18 and 35 years old with active or convalescent COVID-19. The specimen was peripheral blood.

This CDR3 is CASLAQGSYGYTF. In nucleotides, the CDR3 is TGTGCCAGTCTAGCCCAAGGTAGCTATGGCTACACCTTC. The rearrangement uses TRBV28 and TRBJ1-2; no firm D call. V lost 9 bases and J 4 bases, leaving 15 bases between the germline ends. CDR3 size: 13 residues. CDR1 is MDHEN and CDR2 is SYDVKM in the germline V gene.